These 7 T cell receptor beta chains share one sample of origin, sequenced in a study of cytomegalovirus exposure and HLA in healthy donors. It was with 60 Vbeta and 13 Jbeta primers that the PCR ran. The assay was immunoSEQ multiplex PCR, and TCRdb's table has in-frame clones only and misses some. The sample holds approximately 110,000 clones, around 74% seen once. Sequencing used PBMCs. The receptors here all came from a woman aged 50 to 65 in good health and CMV-seropositive.

The V gene is TRBV19, the J gene TRBJ1-2, with D perhaps matching TRBD1 (6 bases). Trimming stripped 8 bases from V and 2 bases from J, with 15 bases between. Germline assignment: CDR1 LNHDA and CDR2 SQIVND (reference sequence). The CDR3 covers 14 residues. In DNA form, the CDR3 reads TGTGCCAGTGCTCCGGGACACCTCAACTATGGCTACACCTTC. Its protein product is CASAPGHLNYGYTF.

The V gene is TRBV18, the J gene TRBJ2-3; tentative D call: TRBD2 (6 bases). Deletions cut 3 bases from V and 1 base from J, with 14 bases between. The CDR3 runs 16 residues. Germline values: CDR1 KGHSH, CDR2 LQKENI. DNA of the CDR3: TGTGCCAGCTCACCTCTCGTGTCGGGAGGCACAGATACGCAGTATTTT. Translating gives CASSPLVSGGTDTQYF. Supplemented by reference TRBV18 and TRBJ2-3, the full variable domain reads NAGVMQNPRHLVRRRGQEARLRCSPMKGHSHVYWYRQLPEEGLKFMVYLQKENIIDESGMPKERFSAEFPKEGPSILRIQQVVRGDSAAYFCASSPLVSGGTDTQYFGPGTRLTVL.

The rearrangement uses TRBV19 and TRBJ1-3; D might be TRBD1 (6 bases). V was cut by 8 bases and J by 4 bases, with 15 bases left in between. CDR3 size: 14 residues. The germline gives CDR1 LNHDA, CDR2 SQIVND (reference sequence). CDR3 nucleotides: TGTGCCAGTGCGAACCAGGGGTCCGGAAACACCATATATTTT. This translates into CASANQGSGNTIYF.

The chain combines TRBV7-7 with TRBJ2-3; unclear D gene. Trimming cost V 5 bases and J 3 bases, with 9 bases left between them. CDR3 length: 13 residues. Germline assignment: CDR1 SSHAT and CDR2 FNYEAQ (reference sequence). CDR3 region: CASSPSLTDTQYF. CDR3 DNA sequence: TGTGCCAGCAGCCCTAGTCTGACAGATACGCAGTATTTT. Drawing the rest from reference TRBV7-7 and TRBJ2-3, the complete variable domain is GAGVSQSPRYKVTKRGQDVTLRCDPISSHATLYWYQQALGQGPEFLTYFNYEAQPDKSGLPSDRFSAERPEGSISTLTIQRTEQRDSAMYRCASSPSLTDTQYFGPGTRLTVL.

The chain carries TRBV11-3 and TRBJ2-5; possibly TRBD1 for D (6 bases). Germline CDR1 is SGHNT and CDR2 is YENEEA. V shed 5 bases and J shed 4 bases, with 17 bases lying between them. This CDR3 has 15 amino acids. The chain's CDR3 is CASSISGKQGETQYF. The DNA for the CDR3 is TGTGCCAGCAGCATTAGTGGGAAACAGGGAGAGACCCAGTACTTC.

The chain recombines TRBV2 with TRBJ2-1, with 9 bases that match TRBD2. This CDR3 contains 15 residues. Germline CDR1 is SNHLY and CDR2 is FYNNEI. J gave up 10 bases and V 1 base, and 8 bases lay outside the gene matches. CDR3 sequence (DNA): TGTGCCAGCAGTGAAGTAGCGGGGGTCCCAGGGGAGCAGTTCTTC. As protein: CASSEVAGVPGEQFF.

The chain employs TRBV7-2 and TRBJ2-1; 8 bases align to TRBD2. V shed 6 bases, J shed 8 bases, and the junction held 15 bases outside the gene matches. The CDR3 runs 16 residues. CDR1 is SGHTA and CDR2 is FQGNSA in the germline V gene. This CDR3 reads CASSLKVGLGRDEQFF. In DNA, the CDR3 is TGTGCCAGCAGTCTAAAGGTGGGACTAGGGAGGGATGAGCAGTTCTTC. Full variable domain (missing parts from reference TRBV7-2 and TRBJ2-1): GAGVSQSPSNKVTEKGKDVELRCDPISGHTALYWYRQSLGQGLEFLIYFQGNSAPDKSGLPSDRFSAERTGGSVSTLTIQRTQQEDSAVYLCASSLKVGLGRDEQFFGPGTRLTVL.